This T cell receptor (beta chain) came from a study of blood T cell repertoires in COVID-19. Study-wide context: The origin of the acute and convalescent COVID-19 samples was the United States, Italy and Spain. In each case, the material was cDNA or gDNA derived from T cells, B-cell-depleted T cells, or PBMCs.

Germline values: CDR1 ENHRY, CDR2 SYGVKD. Deletions cut 10 bases from V and 3 bases from J, with 13 bases between. The CDR3 runs 13 residues. In the source study's methods: The authors estimated nucleated cell counts from reference gene primer amplification. This table comes from immunoSEQ multiplex PCR, and its TCRdb copy is limited to in-frame clones, with some not included. That table is the source of V, J and clone size, and D and trimming were worked out from the DNA. The table has 150,000 to 200,000 clones, roughly 85% seen once; the top ten hold nearly 8.5%. This receptor was obtained from a man in his 60s with acute or convalescent COVID-19. V gene TRBV10-3 combines with J gene TRBJ1-5, with D tentatively TRBD1 (5 bases). The material sequenced was peripheral blood. In nucleotides, the CDR3 is TGTGCCAGCGGCGGGGGGACCAATCAGCCCCAGCATTTT. Amino acids: CASGGGTNQPQHF.